This T cell receptor (beta chain) was identified in a study of blood T cells in healthy people across ages. This clonotype was found a few times. A second PCR, run for about 7 to 12 cycles, used a sample-barcoded 5' primer plus a J-beta primer mix. A single record per CDR3 protein comes from TCRdb applying MiXCR to the 5' RACE reads. The data contain 1.8 million or so distinct CDR3 sequences, approximately 40% of them singletons. Isolation of PBMCs gave at least 7 million cells per sample. Deletions cut 4 bases from V and 0 bases from J, with 7 bases between. The germline gives CDR1 SQVTM, CDR2 ANQGSEA. CDR3 length: 13 amino acids.

The TCR sequence derives from a human donor in good health. Material: blood. The chain couples TRBV29-1 to TRBJ1-3; no reliable D call. The CDR3 DNA sequence: TGCAGCGTTGTCCACCTCTCTGGAAACACCATATATTTT. It translates to CSVVHLSGNTIYF.